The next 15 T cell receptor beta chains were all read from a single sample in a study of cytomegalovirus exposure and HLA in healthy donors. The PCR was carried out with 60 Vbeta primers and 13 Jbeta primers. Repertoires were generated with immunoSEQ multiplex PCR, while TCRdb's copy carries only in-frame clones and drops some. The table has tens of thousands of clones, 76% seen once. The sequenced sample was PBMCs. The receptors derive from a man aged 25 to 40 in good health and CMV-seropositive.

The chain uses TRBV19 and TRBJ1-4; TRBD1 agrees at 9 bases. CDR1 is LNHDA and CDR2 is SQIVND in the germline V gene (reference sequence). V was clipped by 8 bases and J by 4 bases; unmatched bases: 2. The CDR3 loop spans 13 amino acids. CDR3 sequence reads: CASRTGVNEKLFF. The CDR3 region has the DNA TGTGCCAGTCGGACAGGGGTTAATGAAAAACTGTTTTTT.

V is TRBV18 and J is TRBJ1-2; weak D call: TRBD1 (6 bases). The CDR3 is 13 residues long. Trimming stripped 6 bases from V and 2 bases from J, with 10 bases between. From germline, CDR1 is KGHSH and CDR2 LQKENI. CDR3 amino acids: CASSDSSNYGYTF. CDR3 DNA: TGTGCCAGCTCGGACAGCTCAAACTATGGCTACACCTTC.

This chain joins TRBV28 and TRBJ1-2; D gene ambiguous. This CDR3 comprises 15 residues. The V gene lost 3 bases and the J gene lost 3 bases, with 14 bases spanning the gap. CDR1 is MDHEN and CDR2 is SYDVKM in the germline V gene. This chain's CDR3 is CASSLRAMAYYGYTF. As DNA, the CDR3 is TGTGCCAGCAGTTTGAGGGCCATGGCTTACTATGGCTACACCTTC.

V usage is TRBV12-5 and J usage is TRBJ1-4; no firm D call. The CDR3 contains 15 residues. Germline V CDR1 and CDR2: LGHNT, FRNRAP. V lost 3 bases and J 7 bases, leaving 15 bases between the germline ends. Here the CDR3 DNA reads TGTGCTAGTGGTTTAGGTTTGGGCGCCGGTGAAAAACTGTTTTTT. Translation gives CASGLGLGAGEKLFF.

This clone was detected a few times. In DNA, the CDR3 is TGTGCCAGCAGCTTGTTGGCTGAGCAGTTCTTC. Translation gives CASSLLAEQFF. The genes are TRBV5-8 and TRBJ2-1; no definite D call. The germline V gene has CDR1 SGHTS and CDR2 YDEGEE. V was pared by 1 base and J by 9 bases, with 5 bases between. The CDR3 spans 11 residues.

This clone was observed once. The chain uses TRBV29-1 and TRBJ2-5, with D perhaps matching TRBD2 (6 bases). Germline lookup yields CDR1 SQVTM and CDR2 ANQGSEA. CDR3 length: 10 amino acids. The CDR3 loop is CSGGGETQYF. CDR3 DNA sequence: TGCTCCGGGGGTGGAGAGACCCAGTACTTC.

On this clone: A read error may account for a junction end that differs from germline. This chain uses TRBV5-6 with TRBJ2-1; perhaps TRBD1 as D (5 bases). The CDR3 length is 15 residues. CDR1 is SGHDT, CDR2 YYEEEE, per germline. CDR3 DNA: TGTGCCAGCTGTTACGCAGGTAGTAGGGGCAATGGGCAGTTCTTC. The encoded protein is CASCYAGSRGNGQFF.

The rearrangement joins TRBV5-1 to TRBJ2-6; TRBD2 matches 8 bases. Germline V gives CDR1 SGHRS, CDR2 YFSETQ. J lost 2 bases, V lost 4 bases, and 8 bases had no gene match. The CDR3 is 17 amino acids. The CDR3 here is CASSPSGSVTGANVLTF. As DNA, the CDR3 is TGCGCCAGCAGCCCGAGCGGGAGCGTTACTGGGGCCAACGTCCTGACTTTC.

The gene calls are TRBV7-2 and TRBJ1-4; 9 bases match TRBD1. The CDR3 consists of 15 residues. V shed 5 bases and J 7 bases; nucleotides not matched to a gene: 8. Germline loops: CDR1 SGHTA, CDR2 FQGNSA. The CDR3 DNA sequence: TGTGCCAGCAGCGGGGGGACAGGGCTTCGTGAAAAACTGTTTTTT. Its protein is CASSGGTGLREKLFF.

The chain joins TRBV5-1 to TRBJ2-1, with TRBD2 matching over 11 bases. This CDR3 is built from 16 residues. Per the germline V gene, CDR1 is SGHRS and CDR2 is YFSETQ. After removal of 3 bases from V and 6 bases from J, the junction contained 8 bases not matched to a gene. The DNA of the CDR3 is TGCGCCAGCAGCTCCTTCTTAGCGGGAGGGGGCAATGAGCAGTTCTTC. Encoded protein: CASSSFLAGGGNEQFF.

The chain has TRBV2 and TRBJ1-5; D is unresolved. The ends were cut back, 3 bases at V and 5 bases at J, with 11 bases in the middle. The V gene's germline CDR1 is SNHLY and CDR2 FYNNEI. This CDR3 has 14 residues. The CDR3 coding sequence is TGTGCCAGCAGTGAGGGCAGCCTTGATCAGCCCCAGCATTTT. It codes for CASSEGSLDQPQHF. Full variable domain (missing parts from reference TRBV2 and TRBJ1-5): EPEVTQTPSHQVTQMGQEVILRCVPISNHLYFYWYRQILGQKVEFLVSFYNNEISEKSEIFDDQFSVERPDGSNFTLKIRSTKLEDSAMYFCASSEGSLDQPQHFGDGTRLSIL.

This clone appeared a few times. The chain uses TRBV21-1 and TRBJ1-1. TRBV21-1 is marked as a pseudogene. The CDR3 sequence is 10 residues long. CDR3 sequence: CASGLASAFF. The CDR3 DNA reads TGTGCCAGCGGGTTAGCCAGTGCTTTCTTT.

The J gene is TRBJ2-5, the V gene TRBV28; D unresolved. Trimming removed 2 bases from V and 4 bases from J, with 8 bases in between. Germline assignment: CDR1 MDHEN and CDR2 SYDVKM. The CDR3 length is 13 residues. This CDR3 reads CASSLVSPETQYF. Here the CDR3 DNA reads TGTGCCAGCAGTTTAGTCTCCCCAGAGACCCAGTACTTC.

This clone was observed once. CDR3 coding DNA: TGTGCCAGCAGCAAGGGACAGGCATTCTCTAACTATGGCTACACCTTC. Translated, it gives CASSKGQAFSNYGYTF. The chain combines TRBV5-5 with TRBJ1-2; 8 bases agree with TRBD1. Trimming removed 4 bases from V and 0 bases from J; junction bases left unmatched: 8. The CDR3 runs to 16 residues. The germline CDR1 and CDR2 sequences are SGHKS and YYEKEE (reference sequence).

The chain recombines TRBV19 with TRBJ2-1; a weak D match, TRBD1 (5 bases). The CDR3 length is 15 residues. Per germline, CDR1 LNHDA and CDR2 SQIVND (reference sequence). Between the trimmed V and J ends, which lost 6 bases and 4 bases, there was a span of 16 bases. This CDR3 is CASSPEQGLYNEQFF. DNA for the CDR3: TGTGCCAGTAGCCCAGAGCAGGGATTATACAATGAGCAGTTCTTC.